This T cell receptor beta chain was sequenced for a study of blood T cell repertoires in COVID-19. In the study overall: In each case, the material was cDNA or gDNA derived from T cells, B-cell-depleted T cells, or PBMCs.

With 5 bases removed from V and 1 base from J, the gap between germline ends came to 8 bases. There are 13 residues in the CDR3. The germline V gene encodes CDR1 SEHNR and CDR2 FQNEAQ (reference sequence). Authors' data handling: Scientists estimated how many nucleated cells there were by amplifying reference gene primers. The data were produced by immunoSEQ multiplex PCR, yet TCRdb's version contains in-frame clones alone and is incomplete. That table is the source of V, J and clone size, and D and trimming were worked out from the DNA. Of under 250,000 clones listed, roughly 88% are singletons. Material for sequencing was peripheral blood. This clonotype originated in a man aged 35 to 55 with acute or convalescent COVID-19. This chain uses TRBV7-9 with TRBJ2-5, with D perhaps matching TRBD2 (6 bases). The CDR3 spells CASSAGLQETQYF. In DNA form, the CDR3 reads TGTGCCAGCAGCGCGGGACTCCAAGAGACCCAGTACTTC.